This is a list of T cell receptor beta chains from one sample in a study of blood T cell repertoires in COVID-19. Sequenced by immunoSEQ multiplex PCR; TCRdb stores in-frame clones only, minus some. The sample records about 150,000 clones, around four fifths being singletons. Material for sequencing was peripheral blood. The receptors shown here come from an elderly woman with acute or convalescent COVID-19. The CDR3 runs from the conserved cysteine through the conserved F or W. The D gene is left open where the match is weak. Size is stated for part of the rows, as once, few or many counts, or as a class when the clone is expanded.

v_call	j_call	clone_size	d_call	cdr3_nt	cdr3_aa
TRBV2	TRBJ1-5	NA	NA	TGTGCCAGCAGGGAGGACAGAACTTATCAGCCCCAGCATTTT	CASREDRTYQPQHF
TRBV14	TRBJ2-7	NA	TRBD1	TGTGCCAGCAGCCAAGATCCTTCTCTTTGGACAGGGTTGAGGACTGGCGAGCAGTACTTC	CASSQDPSLWTGLRTGEQYF
TRBV2	TRBJ1-4	NA	NA	TGTGCCAGCAGTGAAAGTTTATCGGGGGGCGCTGAAAAACTGTTTTTT	CASSESLSGGAEKLFF
TRBV6-5	TRBJ2-7	once	TRBD2	TGTGCCAGCAGAGCGGGACTAGGAGTCTCCTACGAGCAGTACTTC	CASRAGLGVSYEQYF
TRBV30	TRBJ1-2	NA	NA	TGTGCCGGGAGGACAGTAACGAACTATGGCTACACCTTC	CAGRTVTNYGYTF
TRBV24-1	TRBJ2-6	NA	NA	TGTGCCACCAGTGATTCGCGCGCTGGGGCCAACGTCCTGACTTTC	CATSDSRAGANVLTF
TRBV9	TRBJ1-2	NA	TRBD1	TGTGCCAGCAGCCCCACCCGGTGGGACAGCTATGGCTACACCTTC	CASSPTRWDSYGYTF
TRBV20-1	TRBJ1-2	once	NA	TGCAGTGCTACGAACAGGGATGGCTACACCTTC	CSATNRDGYTF
TRBV6-5	TRBJ1-2	NA	TRBD1	TGTGCCAGCAGTTCGGACAGGGAGGTTGGCTACACCTTC	CASSSDREVGYTF
TRBV4-2	TRBJ2-7	NA	NA	TGTGCCAGCAGCCAAGCCGCGGGGTACGCTGATCGGAACGAGCAGTACTTC	CASSQAAGYADRNEQYF
TRBV3-1/TRBV3-2	TRBJ1-1	NA	NA	TGTGCCAGCAGCCCCAGCTCGGGGATGAACACTGAAGCTTTCTTT	CASSPSSGMNTEAFF
TRBV29-1	TRBJ1-1	NA	NA	TGCAGCGGGGCAACAGATAAGAACACTGAAGCTTTCTTT	CSGATDKNTEAFF
TRBV30	TRBJ2-2	NA	NA	TGTGCCTGGAGCCGCGGAGGGACCGGGGAGCTGTTTTTT	CAWSRGGTGELFF